The 32 T cell receptor beta chains presented below share a single source sample, sequenced in a study of blood T cell repertoires in COVID-19. Some clones are missing from TCRdb's copy, which holds only in-frame ones; the method was immunoSEQ multiplex PCR. The table has around 130,000 clones, around three quarters seen once. The sample taken for sequencing was peripheral blood. The source of these receptors is a man aged 50 or older with acute or convalescent COVID-19.

The chain links TRBV10-1 to TRBJ2-7; D might be TRBD1 (6 bases). This CDR3 contains 13 residues. CDR1 is WNHNN, CDR2 SYGVQD, per germline (reference sequence). Trimming shortened V by 5 bases and J by 4 bases, and 12 bases separated the two germline ends. CDR3: CASSKGTTYEQYF. The DNA of the CDR3 is TGCGCCAGCAGTAAAGGGACAACTTACGAGCAGTACTTC.

This rearrangement joins TRBV9 to TRBJ2-3; 7 bases are shared with TRBD2. The CDR3 spans 14 residues. In germline, CDR1 is SGDLS, CDR2 YYNGEE. Losses at the gene ends were 0 bases for V and 6 bases for J; bases not matched to a gene: 4. The DNA of the CDR3 is TGTGCCAGCAGCGTAGCTACAGCGGGGGATACGCAGTATTTT. Translating it yields CASSVATAGDTQYF.

CDR3 coding DNA: TGCGCCAGCAGCCAAGCAGGGCGTACCTACGAGCAGTACTTC. Amino acids: CASSQAGRTYEQYF. This sequence joins TRBV4-1 and TRBJ2-7, with D perhaps matching TRBD1 (5 bases). The germline CDR1 and CDR2 sequences are MGHRA and YSYEKL. CDR3 length: 14 residues. V was trimmed by 1 base and J by 2 bases, leaving 9 bases between them.

The chain couples TRBV6-4 to TRBJ2-1; 10 nucleotides line up with TRBD2. CDR3 length: 14 amino acids. The V gene's germline CDR1 is MRHNA and CDR2 SNTAGT. Trimming took 6 bases from V and 7 from J; bases not matched to a gene: 6. The CDR3 nucleotides are TGTGCCAGCAGACTAGTAGCGGGGGGTAATGAGCAGTTCTTC. It yields the protein CASRLVAGGNEQFF.

The genes are TRBV6-1 and TRBJ1-2; D perhaps matches TRBD1 (5 bases). V dropped 2 bases and J dropped 2 bases, with 12 bases sitting between them. Germline assignment: CDR1 MNHNS and CDR2 SASEGT. There are 15 residues in the CDR3. Here the CDR3 DNA reads TGTGCCAGCAGTGAATATAAACAGGCGAACTATGGCTACACCTTC. It is translated as CASSEYKQANYGYTF.

This clone was counted many times. The chain links TRBV12-3 or TRBV12-4 to TRBJ1-5; the D gene is possibly TRBD1 (5 bases). The CDR3 is 11 residues long. The V and J ends lost 5 bases and 11 bases respectively, with 10 bases between them. The DNA of the CDR3 is TGTGCCAGCAGTCTTCAGGGTACCCAGCATTTT. Amino acid sequence: CASSLQGTQHF.

The chain joins TRBV10-2 to TRBJ1-1; unclear D gene. CDR1 is WSHSY and CDR2 is SAAADI in the germline V gene. The CDR3 has 13 amino acids. Trimming left V 6 bases short and J 4 bases short, with 12 bases between. The CDR3 DNA reads as TGCGCCAGCAGCGCGGTGCAGCGCACTGAAGCTTTCTTT. Translation gives CASSAVQRTEAFF.

The V and J genes are TRBV24-1 and TRBJ2-2; 7 nucleotides align to TRBD2. Germline V gene sequence: CDR1 KGHDR, CDR2 SFDVKD. This CDR3 region has 14 residues. Trimming removed 5 bases from V and 8 bases from J; junction bases left unmatched: 7. In nucleotides, the CDR3 is TGTGCCACCAGTGCGGGGGGAGCCCCTGGGGAGCTGTTTTTT. Amino acids: CATSAGGAPGELFF.

The CDR3 DNA follows: TGTGCCAGCAGTGTAACTTCGGGAAAACTGTTTTTT. Amino acid sequence: CASSVTSGKLFF. The J gene is TRBJ1-4, the V gene TRBV2; D is ambiguous. The CDR3 sequence is 12 residues long. The V and J ends lost 4 bases and 10 bases respectively, with 10 bases between them. CDR1 and CDR2 from the germline V gene are SNHLY and FYNNEI. The full variable domain, completed using reference TRBV2 and TRBJ1-4, is EPEVTQTPSHQVTQMGQEVILRCVPISNHLYFYWYRQILGQKVEFLVSFYNNEISEKSEIFDDQFSVERPDGSNFTLKIRSTKLEDSAMYFCASSVTSGKLFFGSGTQLSVL.

Remarks on this clone: The sample carries other DNA sequences with the same CDR3. The V call is TRBV7-6, the J call TRBJ2-3, with 13 bases identical to TRBD2. The V gene's germline CDR1 is SGHVS and CDR2 FNYEAQ. The CDR3 spans 16 residues. After removal of 4 bases from V and 0 bases from J, the junction contained 1 base not matched to a gene. DNA of the CDR3: TGTGCCAGCAGCTCGACTAGCGGGGGGAGCACAGATACGCAGTATTTT. Translated, it gives CASSSTSGGSTDTQYF. Full variable domain (outside the CDR3, taken from reference TRBV7-6 and TRBJ2-3): GAGVSQSPRYKVTKRGQDVALRCDPISGHVSLYWYRQALGQGPEFLTYFNYEAQQDKSGLPNDRFSAERPEGSISTLTIQRTEQRDSAMYRCASSSTSGGSTDTQYFGPGTRLTVL.

This clone was found once. The chain couples TRBV6-5 to TRBJ1-1; weak D call: TRBD1 (5 bases). Germline values: CDR1 MNHEY, CDR2 SVGAGI. Trimming cost V 4 bases and J 4 bases, with 13 bases left between them. The CDR3 is made up of 14 amino acids. The CDR3 region has the DNA TGTGCCAGCAGTTTTGCAGGGTTGGGCACTGAAGCTTTCTTT. The encoded protein is CASSFAGLGTEAFF.

The chain uses TRBV11-2 and TRBJ2-4; tentative D call: TRBD1 (5 bases). Germline V gene sequence: CDR1 SGHAT, CDR2 FQNNGV. The CDR3 is 19 residues long. Trimming pared 2 bases from V and 0 bases from J, leaving 20 bases between. The CDR3 nucleotides read TGTGCCAGCAGCTTACCTTCCGGCGACAGATCCATAGCCAAAAACATTCAGTACTTC. The encoded protein is CASSLPSGDRSIAKNIQYF. Full variable domain (outside the CDR3, taken from reference TRBV11-2 and TRBJ2-4): EAGVAQSPRYKIIEKRQSVAFWCNPISGHATLYWYQQILGQGPKLLIQFQNNGVVDDSQLPKDRFSAERLKGVDSTLKIQPAKLEDSAVYLCASSLPSGDRSIAKNIQYFGAGTRLSVL.

The chain joins TRBV27 to TRBJ2-7; D not resolved. The CDR3 is 15 residues long. V was pared by 4 bases and J by 0 bases, with 13 bases between. CDR1 MNHEY and CDR2 SMNVEV come from the germline V gene (reference sequence). CDR3 nucleotide sequence: TGTGCCAGCAGTTCCTTCCTCACGGGCTCCTACGAGCAGTACTTC. Translated: CASSSFLTGSYEQYF.

This chain links TRBV4-1 with TRBJ1-5, with a possible D match to TRBD1 (6 bases). Germline CDR1 MGHRA, CDR2 YSYEKL. V lost 0 bases and J 6 bases, leaving 9 bases between the germline ends. The CDR3 covers 14 residues. The CDR3 coding sequence is TGCGCCAGCAGCCAAGATAAGGGGGTTCAGCCCCAGCATTTT. It specifies CASSQDKGVQPQHF.

The CDR3 coding sequence is TGTGCCAGCAGGGACAGGGGGGATAATCAGCCCCAGCATTTT. Its protein product is CASRDRGDNQPQHF. This chain joins TRBV19 and TRBJ1-5; TRBD1 aligns across 11 bases. CDR1 is LNHDA and CDR2 is SQIVND in the germline V gene (reference sequence). V shed 9 bases and J 4 bases; nucleotides not matched to a gene: 5. CDR3 length equals 14 residues.

This rearrangement joins TRBV7-8 to TRBJ2-3, with TRBD2 matching 8 bases. The CDR3 spans 16 residues. V shed 5 bases and J 7 bases; nucleotides not matched to a gene: 14. Germline loops: CDR1 SGHVS, CDR2 FQNEAQ. DNA for the CDR3: TGTGCCAGCAGCCCGCTTGAGCGGGGGATGGTAAATACGCAGTATTTT. It codes for CASSPLERGMVNTQYF.

The rearrangement uses TRBV9 and TRBJ2-7; 8 bases map to TRBD2. Germline-derived CDR1 and CDR2 are SGDLS and YYNGEE. V lost 0 bases to trimming and J lost 2 bases; unmatched junction nucleotides: 4. This CDR3 has 15 residues. Here the CDR3 reads CASSVGSGGTYEQYF. The CDR3 region has the DNA TGTGCCAGCAGCGTAGGCAGCGGGGGAACCTACGAGCAGTACTTC.

The CDR3 DNA is TGTGCCAGCAGCATACAGGGAACCACACAAGAGACCCAGTACTTC. This codes for CASSIQGTTQETQYF. This sequence joins TRBV7-7 and TRBJ2-5, with a tentative D call TRBD1 (6 bases). Germline CDR1 and CDR2: SSHAT and FNYEAQ (reference sequence). Trimming shortened V by 5 bases and J by 2 bases, and 15 bases separated the two germline ends. This CDR3 contains 15 residues.

This chain uses TRBV2 with TRBJ1-6, with 9 bases lining up with TRBD1. The CDR3 length is 15 residues. Trimming removed 3 bases from V and 8 bases from J; junction bases left unmatched: 5. Germline CDR1 and CDR2: SNHLY and FYNNEI. DNA of the CDR3: TGTGCCAGCAGTGACCGGGACAGGGTGTATTCACCCCTCCACTTT. This gives the protein CASSDRDRVYSPLHF.

The V call is TRBV5-6, the J call TRBJ2-7, with 9 bases identical to TRBD1. CDR1 and CDR2 (germline): SGHDT, YYEEEE. The CDR3 extends over 15 amino acids. J lost 5 bases, V lost 4 bases, and 10 bases had no gene match. CDR3 sequence reads: CASSATGTGYDEQYV. The DNA for the CDR3 is TGTGCCAGCAGCGCTACCGGGACAGGGTATGACGAGCAGTACGTC.

The V call is TRBV23-1, the J call TRBJ1-2; 10 bases align to TRBD1. TRBV23-1 falls under the ORF class, with uncertain function. J gave up 3 bases and V 4 bases, and 11 bases lay outside the gene matches. This CDR3 contains 17 residues. The CDR3 nucleotides read TGCGCCAGCAGTCCGGGGACAGGGGTCAAGTGGGACTATGGCTACACCTTC. Translating gives CASSPGTGVKWDYGYTF.

This CDR3 is CASSTRSGLSYNEQFF. The DNA for the CDR3 is TGTGCCAGCAGTACCCGTAGCGGGTTGTCCTACAATGAGCAGTTCTTC. This chain links TRBV7-3 with TRBJ2-1, with 7 bases matching TRBD2. The germline V gene has CDR1 SGHTA and CDR2 FQGTGA. J lost 1 base, V lost 6 bases, and 9 bases had no gene match. There are 16 residues in the CDR3.

The chain recombines TRBV9 with TRBJ2-1; D is uncertain. Germline CDR1 SGDLS, CDR2 YYNGEE. The V gene lost 0 bases and the J gene lost 2 bases, with 9 bases spanning the gap. CDR3 length: 15 amino acids. The CDR3 spells CASSVEWRPYNEQFF. The CDR3 coding sequence is TGTGCCAGCAGCGTAGAGTGGAGACCCTACAATGAGCAGTTCTTC.

Comment on this clone: This same CDR3 is encoded by further DNA sequences in the sample. The DNA for the CDR3 is TGTGCCAGCAGCCCCACAGGGAACTATGGCTACACCTTC. Protein sequence: CASSPTGNYGYTF. The chain links TRBV28 to TRBJ1-2, with D perhaps matching TRBD1 (6 bases). This CDR3 spans 13 amino acids. From germline, CDR1 is MDHEN and CDR2 SYDVKM. Trimming removed 6 bases from V and 2 bases from J, with 10 bases in between.

This chain connects TRBV9 to TRBJ2-3; 10 bases line up with TRBD2. The CDR3 has 16 amino acids. V lost 3 bases, J lost 4 bases, and 8 bases stayed unmatched. Germline CDR1 reads SGDLS; CDR2 reads YYNGEE. The CDR3 spells CASSELLAGVSDTQYF. The CDR3 DNA is TGTGCCAGCAGCGAACTCCTAGCGGGGGTTTCAGATACGCAGTATTTT.

V usage is TRBV4-2 and J usage is TRBJ2-1; possibly TRBD2 for D (6 bases). The germline CDR1 and CDR2 sequences are LGHNA and YNFKEQ. The CDR3 sequence is 15 residues long. V lost 1 base and J lost 6, with 13 bases in between. The CDR3 DNA is TGTGCCAGCAGCCAAGTCGGAGGGGACGCCAATGAGCAGTTCTTC. This codes for CASSQVGGDANEQFF.

The chain recombines TRBV28 with TRBJ2-6, with a tentative D call TRBD1 (5 bases). Trimming shortened V by 5 bases and J by 2 bases, and 16 bases separated the two germline ends. The CDR3 length is 17 residues. Germline V lookup: CDR1 MDHEN, CDR2 SYDVKM. The CDR3 DNA is TGTGCCAGCAGTCTCCAATACTCAGGGACTGGGGCCAACGTCCTGACTTTC. This gives the protein CASSLQYSGTGANVLTF.

This chain joins TRBV28 and TRBJ2-2; 11 nucleotides line up with TRBD2. Per the germline V gene, CDR1 is MDHEN and CDR2 is SYDVKM. The CDR3 consists of 15 residues. Trimming cost V 6 bases and J 6 bases; bases outside gene matches: 6. The CDR3 DNA sequence: TGTGCCAGCAGCGAGTTACTAGCGGGGGCCGGGGAGCTGTTTTTT. It is translated as CASSELLAGAGELFF.

The chain couples TRBV30 to TRBJ2-1; 10 bases align to TRBD2. Losses at the gene ends were 1 base for V and 0 bases for J; bases not matched to a gene: 6. Germline V gene lookup returns CDR1 GTSNPN and CDR2 SVGIG (reference sequence). This CDR3 is built from 17 residues. The CDR3 loop reads CAWSGASGGLSYNEQFF. For the CDR3, the DNA is TGTGCCTGGAGTGGGGCTAGCGGGGGCCTCTCCTACAATGAGCAGTTCTTC.

A few counts support this clone. The rearrangement uses TRBV9 and TRBJ2-1; a possible D gene is TRBD2 (7 bases). CDR3 length: 16 amino acids. Trimming removed 0 bases from V and 2 bases from J, with 12 bases in between. From germline, CDR1 is SGDLS and CDR2 YYNGEE. The CDR3 spells CASSVAPRGPYNEQFF. The CDR3 DNA sequence: TGTGCCAGCAGCGTAGCGCCGCGGGGGCCCTACAATGAGCAGTTCTTC.

The chain combines TRBV28 with TRBJ1-5; D perhaps matches TRBD1 (5 bases). V dropped 6 bases and J dropped 7 bases, with 16 bases sitting between them. CDR3 length equals 14 residues. The V gene's germline CDR1 is MDHEN and CDR2 SYDVKM. CDR3 region: CASRPQETGQPQHF. The CDR3 nucleotides read TGTGCCAGCAGACCACAGGAGACGGGCCAGCCCCAGCATTTT.

This chain connects TRBV11-2 to TRBJ1-1, with D unresolved. Looked up from germline, CDR1 is SGHAT and CDR2 is FQNNGV. This CDR3 has 14 residues. Trimming shortened V by 5 bases and J by 1 base, and 11 bases separated the two germline ends. The DNA for the CDR3 is TGTGCCAGCAGCCGCGTGAGGGAGAACACTGAAGCTTTCTTT. This codes for CASSRVRENTEAFF. The whole variable domain, filled in from reference TRBV11-2 and TRBJ1-1, reads EAGVAQSPRYKIIEKRQSVAFWCNPISGHATLYWYQQILGQGPKLLIQFQNNGVVDDSQLPKDRFSAERLKGVDSTLKIQPAKLEDSAVYLCASSRVRENTEAFFGQGTRLTVV.